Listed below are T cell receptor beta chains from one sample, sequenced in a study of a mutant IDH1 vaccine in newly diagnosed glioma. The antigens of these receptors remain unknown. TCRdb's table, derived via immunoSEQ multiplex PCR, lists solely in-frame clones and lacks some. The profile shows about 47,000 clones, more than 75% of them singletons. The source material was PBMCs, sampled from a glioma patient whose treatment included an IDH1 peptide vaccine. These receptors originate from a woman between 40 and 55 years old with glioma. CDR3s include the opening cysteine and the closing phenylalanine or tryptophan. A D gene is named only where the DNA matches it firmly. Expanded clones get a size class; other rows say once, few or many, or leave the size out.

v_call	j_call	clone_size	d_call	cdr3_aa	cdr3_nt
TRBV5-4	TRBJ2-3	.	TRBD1	CASSDQGASYTQYF	TGTGCCAGCAGTGACCAGGGGGCGAGTTATACGCAGTATTTT
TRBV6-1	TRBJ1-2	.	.	CASSEAKATYGYTF	TGTGCCAGCAGTGAAGCCAAGGCAACCTATGGCTACACCTTC
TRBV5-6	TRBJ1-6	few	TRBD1	CASSRTGGNSPLHF	TGTGCCAGCAGCCGGACAGGTGGAAATTCACCCCTCCACTTT
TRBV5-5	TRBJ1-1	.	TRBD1	CASSLDRGLGTEAFF	TGTGCCAGCAGCCTGGACAGGGGGCTTGGCACTGAAGCTTTCTTT
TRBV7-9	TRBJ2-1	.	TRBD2	CASSPQGLAGVPEQFF	TGTGCCAGCAGCCCGCAGGGGCTAGCGGGAGTTCCTGAGCAGTTCTTC
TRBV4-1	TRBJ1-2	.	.	CASSQDGDHYGYTF	TGCGCCAGCAGCCAAGATGGGGACCACTATGGCTACACCTTC
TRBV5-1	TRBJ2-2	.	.	CASSLALEGPNTGELFF	TGCGCCAGCAGCTTGGCACTAGAGGGTCCGAACACCGGGGAGCTGTTTTTT
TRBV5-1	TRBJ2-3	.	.	CASRTAFRATDTQYF	TGCGCCAGCAGAACAGCTTTTAGGGCCACAGATACGCAGTATTTT
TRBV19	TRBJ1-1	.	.	CASSFRGSPTNTEAFF	TGTGCCAGTAGTTTCCGTGGCAGCCCGACGAACACTGAAGCTTTCTTT
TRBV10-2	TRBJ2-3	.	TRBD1	CASSSQGATDTQYF	TGCGCCAGCAGTTCCCAGGGGGCCACAGATACGCAGTATTTT
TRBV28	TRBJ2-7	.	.	CASSPILGSYEQYF	TGTGCCAGCAGCCCGATCTTAGGCTCCTACGAGCAGTACTTC
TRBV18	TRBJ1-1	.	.	CASSPNKDTEAFF	TGTGCCAGCTCACCAAACAAGGACACTGAAGCTTTCTTT
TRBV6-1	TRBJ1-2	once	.	CASSGRALNNYGYTF	TGTGCCAGCAGTGGTCGGGCACTTAATAACTATGGCTACACCTTC
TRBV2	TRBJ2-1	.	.	CASSERGLPQFF	TGTGCCAGCAGTGAACGAGGACTTCCTCAGTTCTTC
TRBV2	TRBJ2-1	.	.	CASSVHNEQFF	TGTGCCAGCAGTGTACACAATGAGCAGTTCTTC
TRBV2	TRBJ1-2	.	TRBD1	CASSLDRGNYGYTF	TGTGCCAGCAGCTTGGACAGGGGCAACTATGGCTACACCTTC